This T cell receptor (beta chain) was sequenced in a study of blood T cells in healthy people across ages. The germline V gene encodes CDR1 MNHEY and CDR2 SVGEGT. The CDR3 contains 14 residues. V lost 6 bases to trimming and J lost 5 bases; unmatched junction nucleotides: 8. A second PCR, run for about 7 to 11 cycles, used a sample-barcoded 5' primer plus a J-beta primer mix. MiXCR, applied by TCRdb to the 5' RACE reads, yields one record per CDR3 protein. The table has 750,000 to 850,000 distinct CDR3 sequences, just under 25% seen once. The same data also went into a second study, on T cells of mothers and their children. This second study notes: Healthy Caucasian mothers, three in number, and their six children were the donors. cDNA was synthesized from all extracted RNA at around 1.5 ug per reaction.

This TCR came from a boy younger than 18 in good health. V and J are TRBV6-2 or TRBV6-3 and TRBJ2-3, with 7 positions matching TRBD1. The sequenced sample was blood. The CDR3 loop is CASRTTGVGDTQYF. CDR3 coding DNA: TGTGCCAGCAGGACAACAGGGGTCGGAGATACGCAGTATTTT.